These 6 T cell receptor beta chains originate from one sample sequenced in a study of blood T cell repertoires in COVID-19. Sequencing used immunoSEQ multiplex PCR; TCRdb keeps in-frame clones, though not all of them. The sample includes approximately 280,000 clones, approximately 82% of them seen just once. Sequencing input: PBMCs or T cells enriched from blood (not recorded which). These receptors originate from a man in his forties who had been exposed to COVID-19.

The chain carries TRBV19 and TRBJ2-7; D is possibly TRBD2 (5 bases). With 5 bases removed from V and 2 bases from J, the gap between germline ends came to 7 bases. CDR3 size: 12 residues. Germline V CDR1 and CDR2: LNHDA, SQIVND (reference sequence). The CDR3 region has the DNA TGTGCCAGTAGTTCCGGGACCTACGAGCAGTACTTC. Amino acids: CASSSGTYEQYF.

This clone has just a few counts. V gene TRBV9 combines with J gene TRBJ2-1, with 7 positions matching TRBD2. Trimming took 3 bases from V and 5 from J; bases not matched to a gene: 8. The CDR3 loop spans 15 amino acids. CDR1 is SGDLS, CDR2 YYNGEE, per germline. The CDR3 nucleotides read TGTGCCAGCAGCGCACTAAGCGGGGTAGACAATGAGCAGTTCTTC. Protein sequence: CASSALSGVDNEQFF.

This clone turned up a few times. V usage is TRBV9 and J usage is TRBJ2-3; D unclear. Germline CDR1 and CDR2: SGDLS and YYNGEE. The CDR3 has 14 residues. The V and J ends lost 0 bases and 9 bases respectively, with 14 bases between them. The CDR3: CASSVGVQGETQYF. CDR3 DNA sequence: TGTGCCAGCAGCGTAGGGGTTCAAGGAGAAACGCAGTATTTT.

This chain connects TRBV18 to TRBJ2-7; 9 nucleotides agree with TRBD1. The CDR3 runs 15 residues. Germline CDR1 is KGHSH and CDR2 is LQKENI. J lost 3 bases, V lost 6 bases, and 9 bases had no gene match. CDR3 nucleotides: TGTGCCAGCTCGACCACAGGGGGCAGAAACTACGAGCAGTACTTC. Amino acids: CASSTTGGRNYEQYF.

V and J are TRBV11-2 and TRBJ2-1; the match to TRBD1 covers 8 bases. The germline V gene has CDR1 SGHAT and CDR2 FQNNGV. V lost 3 bases and J lost 14; bases outside the gene matches: 15. The CDR3 runs to 15 residues. CDR3 bases: TGTGCCAGCAGCTTGGATAGGGCGGTGACAGGGGAGAAGTTCTTC. Amino acids: CASSLDRAVTGEKFF.

The chain links TRBV5-1 to TRBJ2-1; TRBD1 aligns across 8 bases. This CDR3 is built from 16 residues. The V gene end was trimmed by 5 bases and the J gene end by 4 bases; junction bases not matched to a gene: 11. Per germline, CDR1 SGHRS and CDR2 YFSETQ. The CDR3 reads CASSDGRQGTYNEQFF. CDR3 DNA: TGCGCCAGCAGTGATGGTCGACAGGGGACTTACAATGAGCAGTTCTTC.